These 29 T cell receptor beta chains originate from one sample sequenced in a study of blood T cell repertoires in COVID-19. Measured with immunoSEQ multiplex PCR; TCRdb has only the in-frame clones, and not every one. The sample includes about 200,000 clones, 85% to 90% of them seen just once. The source material was peripheral blood. The receptors stem from a man aged 55 to 69 who had recovered from COVID-19.

The V and J genes are TRBV7-9 and TRBJ1-1; no clear D gene. V was trimmed by 1 base and J by 7 bases, leaving 7 bases between them. This CDR3 spans 12 amino acids. Germline V gene sequence: CDR1 SEHNR, CDR2 FQNEAQ (reference sequence). Here the CDR3 reads CASSLVSREAFF. CDR3 sequence (DNA): TGTGCCAGCAGCTTAGTCTCCCGTGAAGCTTTCTTT.

V and J are TRBV20-1 and TRBJ2-3, with 7 bases that match TRBD2. The CDR3 length is 15 residues. Trimming removed 3 bases from V and 3 bases from J; junction bases left unmatched: 9. Germline CDR1 is DFQATT and CDR2 is SNEGSKA (reference sequence). This chain's CDR3 is CSASNGAGVTDTQYF. The CDR3 DNA reads as TGCAGTGCTAGTAACGGGGCGGGGGTTACAGATACGCAGTATTTT.

This clone came up once. The chain has TRBV24-1 and TRBJ2-7, with TRBD2 identical over 10 bases. J gave up 1 base and V 4 bases, and 0 bases lay outside the gene matches. The CDR3 is 14 amino acids. Germline CDR1 is KGHDR and CDR2 is SFDVKD. CDR3: CATSETSGSYEQYF. The CDR3 DNA is TGTGCCACCAGTGAGACTAGCGGGTCCTACGAGCAGTACTTC.

This clone was observed once. This chain joins TRBV5-1 and TRBJ2-7, with 14 positions matching TRBD2. Germline V gene lookup returns CDR1 SGHRS and CDR2 YFSETQ. This CDR3 region has 18 residues. Trimming at V came to 4 bases and at J to 2 bases, leaving 11 bases not matched to a gene. The CDR3 region has the DNA TGCGCCAGCAGCCACGTCCCGGGACTAGCGGGAGTGGCCTACGAGCAGTACTTC. Translation gives CASSHVPGLAGVAYEQYF.

The V call is TRBV5-1, the J call TRBJ2-1; 8 positions match TRBD1. V lost 8 bases, J lost 13 bases, and 26 bases stayed unmatched. The V gene's germline CDR1 is SGHRS and CDR2 YFSETQ. This CDR3 region has 17 residues. CDR3 region: CASNDGLGYPTGDGQFF. For the CDR3, the DNA is TGCGCCAGTAACGACGGACTCGGTTATCCGACAGGGGATGGTCAGTTCTTC.

In the case of this clone: Other DNA sequences of this sample code for an identical CDR3. This sequence joins TRBV12-3 or TRBV12-4 and TRBJ2-1, with 9 nucleotides matching TRBD1. There are 13 residues in the CDR3. Trimming at V came to 6 bases and at J to 9 bases, leaving 6 bases not matched to a gene. The CDR3 spells CASSLQGAGEQFF. For the CDR3, the DNA is TGTGCCAGCAGCTTACAGGGGGCAGGTGAGCAGTTCTTC.

The J gene is TRBJ1-2, the V gene TRBV28; 7 bases fit TRBD1. There are 15 residues in the CDR3. Germline-derived CDR1 and CDR2 are MDHEN and SYDVKM. V lost 2 bases, J lost 7 bases, and 10 bases stayed unmatched. The CDR3 loop is CASSLRTQGGIGYTF. The DNA for the CDR3 is TGTGCCAGCAGTTTACGGACGCAGGGGGGAATTGGCTACACCTTC.

This sequence joins TRBV28 and TRBJ2-1; weak D call: TRBD1 (5 bases). The CDR3 covers 15 residues. Germline V gene data show CDR1 as MDHEN and CDR2 as SYDVKM. Trimming stripped 2 bases from V and 5 bases from J, with 13 bases between. Here the CDR3 DNA reads TGTGCCAGCAGTTTAATTAGGGGTTTTGACAATGAGCAGTTCTTC. This translates into CASSLIRGFDNEQFF.

This chain connects TRBV19 to TRBJ1-1; 8 positions agree with TRBD1. There are 13 residues in the CDR3. J was trimmed by 10 bases and V by 0 bases; bases with no gene match: 4. The germline V gene encodes CDR1 LNHDA and CDR2 SQIVND (reference sequence). The CDR3 reads CASSIDWTGSAFF. The CDR3 DNA follows: TGTGCCAGTAGTATAGACTGGACAGGGTCAGCTTTCTTT. The full variable domain, in which reference TRBV19 and TRBJ1-1 provide the parts outside the CDR3, is DGGITQSPKYLFRKEGQNVTLSCEQNLNHDAMYWYRQDPGQGLRLIYYSQIVNDFQKGDIAEGYSVSREKKESFPLTVTSAQKNPTAFYLCASSIDWTGSAFFGQGTRLTVV.

This chain connects TRBV5-1 to TRBJ1-1; D remains ambiguous. CDR3 length equals 13 residues. V was trimmed by 4 bases and J by 0 bases, leaving 7 bases between them. In germline, CDR1 is SGHRS, CDR2 YFSETQ. The CDR3 loop is CASSLTMNTEAFF. CDR3 bases: TGCGCCAGCAGCCTAACGATGAACACTGAAGCTTTCTTT.

This chain joins TRBV5-1 and TRBJ2-1, with 10 bases fitting TRBD2. V trimming: 0 bases; J trimming: 0 bases; junction bases outside the gene matches: 12. The CDR3 is 20 amino acids. Germline V CDR1 and CDR2: SGHRS, YFSETQ. The CDR3 DNA follows: TGCGCCAGCAGCTTGGTTGGACTAGCGGAAAACTCAGGCTCCTACAATGAGCAGTTCTTC. As protein: CASSLVGLAENSGSYNEQFF.

A few counts support this clone. V usage is TRBV9 and J usage is TRBJ2-3; 7 nucleotides align to TRBD1. This CDR3 has 13 residues. The V gene end was trimmed by 1 base and the J gene end by 4 bases; junction bases not matched to a gene: 0. CDR1 is SGDLS, CDR2 YYNGEE, per germline. The CDR3 reads CASSVQGADTQYF. CDR3 in DNA: TGTGCCAGCAGCGTACAGGGGGCAGATACGCAGTATTTT.

The chain uses TRBV18 and TRBJ2-1; a weak D match, TRBD1 (6 bases). The V end lost 3 bases, the J end lost 2 bases, and 11 bases lay between the germline ends. The germline V gene encodes CDR1 KGHSH and CDR2 LQKENI. The CDR3 consists of 15 residues. The CDR3 region is CASSPEGDPYNEQFF. CDR3 nucleotides: TGTGCCAGCTCACCCGAGGGGGACCCCTACAATGAGCAGTTCTTC.

This chain links TRBV5-1 with TRBJ2-3; D may be TRBD2 (6 bases). Germline CDR1 and CDR2: SGHRS and YFSETQ. CDR3 length: 15 residues. Trimming stripped 4 bases from V and 2 bases from J, with 14 bases between. CDR3 in amino acids: CASSPQEGHTDTQYF. The CDR3 bases are TGCGCCAGCAGCCCCCAGGAGGGCCACACAGATACGCAGTATTTT.

This rearrangement joins TRBV6-1 to TRBJ1-2; D may be TRBD1 (6 bases). Germline loops: CDR1 MNHNS, CDR2 SASEGT. The CDR3 consists of 15 residues. V dropped 3 bases and J dropped 8 bases, with 19 bases sitting between them. As DNA, the CDR3 is TGTGCCAGCAGTGACCGAGCAGGGGCGGAGGAGGGCTACACCTTC. This gives the protein CASSDRAGAEEGYTF.

The chain has TRBV5-1 and TRBJ1-1, with D perhaps matching TRBD1 (5 bases). Germline CDR1 SGHRS, CDR2 YFSETQ. The V end lost 0 bases, the J end lost 4 bases, and 10 bases lay between the germline ends. This CDR3 is 14 amino acids long. CDR3 DNA sequence: TGCGCCAGCAGCTTGGGCGGGGGGACCACTGAAGCTTTCTTT. Its translation: CASSLGGGTTEAFF.

The chain is built from TRBV10-2 and TRBJ1-1, with D tentatively TRBD1 (6 bases). Germline-derived CDR1 and CDR2 are WSHSY and SAAADI. The ends were cut back, 7 bases at V and 3 bases at J, with 9 bases in the middle. The CDR3 spans 12 residues. The CDR3 reads CASNQGYTEAFF. The CDR3 region has the DNA TGCGCCAGCAACCAGGGGTACACTGAAGCTTTCTTT.

In regard to this clone: This sample includes further DNA sequences coding for the same CDR3. The gene calls are TRBV12-3 or TRBV12-4 and TRBJ1-1; 7 bases align to TRBD1. The length of the CDR3 is 13 residues. V gave up 5 bases and J gave up 2 bases; unmatched junction bases: 2. In DNA form, the CDR3 reads TGTGCCAGCAGTCGACAGGGAAACACTGAAGCTTTCTTT. The encoded protein is CASSRQGNTEAFF.

The genes are TRBV2 and TRBJ2-5, with TRBD2 matching over 12 bases. The CDR3 runs to 16 residues. Germline loops: CDR1 SNHLY, CDR2 FYNNEI. Unmatched junction bases numbered 5, after V lost 5 bases and J lost 1 base. The DNA of the CDR3 is TGTGCCAGCAGTCTCTCTAGCGGGGGGGCCCAAGAGACCCAGTACTTC. It encodes CASSLSSGGAQETQYF.

The rearrangement links TRBV7-8 to TRBJ2-7; 7 nucleotides align to TRBD2. The J segment lost 2 bases and the V segment lost 1 base, leaving 8 bases of the junction unmatched. CDR3 length equals 16 residues. CDR1 SGHVS and CDR2 FQNEAQ come from the germline V gene. CDR3 nucleotide sequence: TGTGCCAGCAGCTTAGGACGACTAGCTGGAGCCTACGAGCAGTACTTC. Amino acid sequence: CASSLGRLAGAYEQYF. The full variable domain, with the rest looked up from reference TRBV7-8 and TRBJ2-7, is GAGVSQSPRYKVAKRGQDVALRCDPISGHVSLFWYQQALGQGPEFLTYFQNEAQLDKSGLPSDRFFAERPEGSVSTLKIQRTQQEDSAVYLCASSLGRLAGAYEQYFGPGTRLTVT.

CDR3 region: CSARPSDYGYTF. CDR3 nucleotides: TGCAGCGCCCGCCCCTCGGACTATGGCTACACCTTC. The gene calls are TRBV29-1 and TRBJ1-2; D unresolved. The V end lost 7 bases, the J end lost 3 bases, and 12 bases lay between the germline ends. In germline, CDR1 is SQVTM, CDR2 ANQGSEA. This CDR3 has 12 amino acids.

This chain uses TRBV29-1 with TRBJ2-3; 7 positions agree with TRBD2. This CDR3 contains 11 residues. Germline V lookup: CDR1 SQVTM, CDR2 ANQGSEA. V dropped 4 bases and J dropped 5; count of bases not matched to a gene: 0. DNA of the CDR3: TGCAGCGTTGCGGGAGGAGATACGCAGTATTTT. This translates into CSVAGGDTQYF.

This chain links TRBV15 with TRBJ2-7; D ambiguous. CDR1 and CDR2 (germline): LNHNV, YYDKDF (reference sequence). The V and J ends lost 0 bases and 11 bases respectively, with 14 bases between them. The CDR3 covers 13 residues. CDR3 nucleotides: TGTGCCACCAGCAGAGATCAGGCTGAAACGAAGTACTTC. Its translation: CATSRDQAETKYF.

This clone was recorded a few times. This chain joins TRBV19 and TRBJ1-2; a weak D match, TRBD1 (6 bases). V lost 9 bases to trimming and J lost 3 bases, with 20 bases between them. Germline V gene lookup returns CDR1 LNHDA and CDR2 SQIVND (reference sequence). This CDR3 is built from 15 residues. The CDR3 region is CASRDARGRDYGYTF. The CDR3 DNA follows: TGTGCCAGCCGAGACGCGCGGGGGCGGGACTATGGCTACACCTTC.

The chain combines TRBV7-3 with TRBJ1-6, with TRBD1 as a possible D gene (5 bases). CDR3 size: 16 residues. V was clipped by 3 bases and J by 5 bases, with 14 bases between them. Per germline, CDR1 SGHTA and CDR2 FQGTGA. For the CDR3, the DNA is TGTGCCAGCAGCTTCGGGCCCCAGGGTAATAATTCACCCCTCCACTTT. It is translated as CASSFGPQGNNSPLHF.

V gene TRBV7-9 combines with J gene TRBJ2-1, with 11 bases fitting TRBD2. From germline, CDR1 is SEHNR and CDR2 FQNEAQ (reference sequence). J was trimmed by 7 bases and V by 1 base; bases with no gene match: 3. The CDR3 spans 15 residues. The CDR3 spells CASSLVAGGSNEQFF. The CDR3, as DNA: TGTGCCAGCAGCTTAGTAGCGGGAGGGAGTAATGAGCAGTTCTTC.

The rearrangement uses TRBV28 and TRBJ1-1, with TRBD1 identical over 8 bases. CDR3 length: 14 residues. Germline CDR1 MDHEN, CDR2 SYDVKM. With V trimmed by 6 bases and J by 0 bases, 3 bases remained unmatched. For the CDR3, the DNA is TGTGCCAGCAGAGCGGACAGGGTGAACACTGAAGCTTTCTTT. Protein: CASRADRVNTEAFF.

The chain joins TRBV6-4 to TRBJ2-1; D call uncertain. Germline loops: CDR1 MRHNA, CDR2 SNTAGT. Trimming stripped 2 bases from V and 0 bases from J, with 5 bases between. This CDR3 contains 14 residues. In nucleotides, the CDR3 is TGTGCCAGCAGTGACCCGAGCTCCTACAATGAGCAGTTCTTC. Its translation is CASSDPSSYNEQFF.

The chain joins TRBV2 to TRBJ2-3, with D hard to call. V shed 7 bases and J shed 2 bases, with 13 bases lying between them. The CDR3 runs 14 residues. The germline gives CDR1 SNHLY, CDR2 FYNNEI. The CDR3 DNA reads as TGTGCCAGCAATCTCGACTTTTACACAGATACGCAGTATTTT. Protein: CASNLDFYTDTQYF.